This TCR beta chain was identified during a study of cytomegalovirus exposure and HLA in healthy donors (dated by TCRdb to 2017 to 2019). About the full investigation: In an earlier analysis of roughly 500 of the donors, less than 350 Gb of sequence data and approximately 120 million unique TCR beta sequences from about 179 million T cells were reported. Five DR-DQ haplotypes were treated as single units for association and clustering because of strong linkage in the cohort. The number of donors typed differed by locus, with roughly 620-630 for A, B, C, DRB1 and DQB1, 522 for DQA1, approximately 580 for DPA1, and approximately 470 for DPB1. High-throughput TCR immunosequencing, statistical association of individual TCRs with disease status, and machine learning were combined to predict cytomegalovirus infection status. Along with the approximately 700-subject first cohort, a separate validation cohort of around 110 different subjects was used. The study used immunosequencing to profile the T cell repertoires of several hundred subjects and linked those repertoires to cytomegalovirus serostatus. All discovery cohort repertoires had been generated on a single sequencing platform. An earlier analysis of 500 to 650 of the donors applied high-throughput TCR beta sequencing to assess whether each TCR beta V gene segment acted as functional or pseudogenic. The study aimed to test whether signatures of past pathogen exposure could be identified by cataloging public T cell receptors. Rather than using new phenotypic data, the later analysis identified candidate immune exposures from TCR beta sequences and from how often those sequences occurred across donors. A later genetic analysis took genome-wide SNP genotypes for about 55% of the roughly 700 donors and used that subset as a discovery cohort. A later analysis re-examined previously published TCR beta repertoires from hundreds of donors and added high-resolution HLA genotyping to investigate patterns of TCR occurrence. The genetic ancestry cluster associated with self-reported Caucasian donors included around 76% of the 398 genotyped donors. Both class I and class II loci were covered by HLA typing, at four-digit resolution. Donor age, sex, ethnicity and CMV serostatus were collected together with the repertoire data. On average, around 200,000 unique TCR beta nucleotide sequences were sequenced per donor among 350 to 400 genotyped donors of the cohort, with roughly 18% of those sequences being non-productive. Approximately 330 gigabases of sequencing data and approximately 92 million unique TCR sequences made up an early release that covered fewer than 650 HLA-typed donors.

The library relied on the immunoSEQ multiplex PCR assay. A mixture of 60 forward primers for TCR Vbeta segments and 13 reverse primers for TCR Jbeta segments was used in the multiplex PCR. A multiplex PCR assay on genomic DNA amplified the CDR3 region of rearranged TCR beta genes. The Illumina HiSeq System was used to sequence the amplified TCR beta libraries as 87-base-pair reads. Per the authors' processing: Across the 640 or so repertoires, a later analysis counted tens of millions of unique TCR beta chains, roughly 11 million of which were shared by at least two donors. To remove PCR and sequencing errors, raw reads were error-corrected and collapsed into unique sequences using a nearest-neighbor algorithm that merged closely related sequences. CDR3 sequences were aligned to IMGT reference sequences to assign V, D and J gene segments. For a sequence to be retained, at least a six-nucleotide match to both a V gene segment and a J gene segment was required. Rearrangements were called productive when the CDR3 lacked stop codons and stayed in frame with V and J; all others were non-productive. Following IMGT convention, CDR3 was defined as the stretch from the second conserved V-encoded cysteine up to the conserved J-encoded phenylalanine. In an earlier analysis of more than 550 of the donors, sequences lacking an unambiguous match to a single V gene segment were excluded. An earlier analysis of several hundred of the donors called V segments functional above 56.7% productive rearrangements and segregating when the between-donor standard deviation exceeded 5%. A statistical classification framework was built for diagnosing cytomegalovirus status from the catalog of TCR beta chain sequences. V and J gene assignment, in a later analysis, came from comparing TCR nucleotide sequences with IMGT/GENE-DB human TR gene sequences. In a later analysis, CDR3 sequences and most-parsimonious VDJ recombination scenarios were assigned using the TCRdist pipeline. In a later analysis, each TCR beta chain was defined by its CDR3 amino acid sequence together with its V-gene family, and reads without a unique V-gene family were excluded. As a way to deal with suspected cross-contamination and a sequencing artifact, a later analysis dropped under 600 nucleotide sequences that were highly shared and had low generation probability. In a later analysis, a clonal expansion index was calculated for each public chain from normalized within-repertoire ranks of inferred template counts. A later analysis computed generation probabilities with a VDJ recombination model fitted to out-of-frame rearrangements, and checked the results against IGoR. In a later analysis, TCR-TCR, TCR-HLA and TCR-CMV co-occurrence was scored with hypergeometric tests, and a repertoire-size bias correction was applied to TCR pairs. False discovery rates were estimated in a later analysis by permuting HLA or CMV assignments 20 times. In a later analysis, co-occurring TCRs were grouped using DBSCAN, with TCRdist sequence similarity added in when clustering inside HLA-allele-positive subsets. Repertoires with fewer than 30,000 or more than 120,000 public chains, plus five repertoires with anomalous nucleotide sharing, were excluded from co-occurrence clustering. Here the immuneACCESS table is served through TCRdb, limited to in-frame sequences with V and J called. Missing clones are a known gap in these copies; in checked studies unresolved V genes cover under half, and the rest lacks a known reason. The V and J calls and clone size are taken from that table; D and trimming were inferred from the DNA. For this sample the table gives approximately 120,000 clones, of which 74% were detected only once. The top ten hold about 4% of the sample.

With regard to this clone: The specificity of this receptor is unknown. Base-call qualities are not available, and no considerably larger clone is one nucleotide away.

The cohort was made up of 666 healthy bone marrow donors. All cohort members were sampled while nominally healthy, although unrecorded immune exposures were likely present. The donor tested CMV seropositive and was one of the 289 seropositive cohort members. Each donor provided a peripheral blood sample, and peripheral blood mononuclear cells were used for TCR beta sequencing. Genomic DNA extraction from the blood cell samples was performed with the Qiagen DNeasy Blood Extraction Kit. Unmatched junction bases come to 12, with V trimmed by 4 bases and J by 4 bases. Including the terminal cysteine and phenylalanine, the CDR3 comprises 16 residues. The retained sequence is limited to the CDR3, 48 bases, with the frame set at the first base. Via the germline V gene (reference sequence), CDR1 is SGHNT and CDR2 YYREEE. The research as a whole found: A cluster of highly shared sequence variants was judged likely to be a technical artifact of the sequencing pipeline. Broadly in line with IMGT annotations, most TCR beta V segments showed up in productive rearrangements about 87% or about 30% of the time in an earlier analysis of under 700 of the donors. Linkage disequilibrium might explain the correlated functional status among segregating V segments, but an unknown experimental factor could not be excluded. Compared with the roughly 670-donor mean, donors in an Asian-associated ancestry cluster had fewer N-insertions in productive TCRs, according to a later genetic analysis. In a later analysis, HLA-associated TCR beta chains were found to be more clonally expanded and to have lower generation probabilities than equally common non-associated chains. According to a later analysis, TCR association rates differed among HLA loci, with DRB1 alleles showing the most associated TCRs and HLA-C alleles showing the fewest. Immune exposure information for the cohort was limited to CMV serostatus. A total of fewer than 200 TCR beta chains were listed by the study as associated with cytomegalovirus. A later genetic analysis associated a missense DCLRE1C variant with V-gene and J-gene trimming of TCR beta chains, and an independent cohort replicated the association. The earlier analysis of almost 600 of the donors excluded around 17 rarely observed V segments, including chromosome 9 orphons, because counts were too low. Sequencing depth was assumed to be roughly uniform across donors in the presence/absence analyses, though that assumption may not hold. In a later analysis, several top co-occurrence clusters were reported to appear linked to parvovirus B19, influenza, CMV and Epstein-Barr virus. Specific HLA alleles were associated with roughly 17,000 TCR beta sequences at a false discovery rate of 0.05 in a later analysis. Strong co-occurrence of HLA alleles, especially DR and DQ, made assigning TCR associations to individual alleles difficult. This cohort had only TCR beta chains sequenced, and the lack of alpha or paired-chain data limited which features could be detected. Because HLA typing was unavailable for some donors at each locus, only the typed subset was used in association tests. A later analysis found that most CMV-associated TCR beta chains appeared HLA-restricted, with HLA associations seemingly driven largely by CMV exposure. A further reported finding was that TCR beta sequences accurately predicted the HLA-A and HLA-B alleles for most subjects in the first cohort. Most TCR sequences were seen in very few donors, while some public TCRs were found in many individuals. Three of the identified cytomegalovirus-associated TCR beta chains were confirmed in vitro to be specific for cytomegalovirus antigens. The authors suggested that the approach could potentially be extended to other disease states and immunological phenotypes. Cytomegalovirus status was reported to be diagnosed by the classifier with high specificity and sensitivity in both the original and validation cohorts. The 87-base-pair reads could not distinguish some IMGT-functional V segments, including TRBV6-2 and TRBV6-3, so those segments were excluded.

Source material: PBMCs. The rearrangement joined TRBV5-4 to TRBJ2-5, with TRBD1 matching 8 junction bases. The source is a woman aged 45-60 years in good health and CMV-seropositive. This receptor has the CDR3 CASSVPGTGDLETQYF. The DNA sequence follows: TGTGCCAGCAGCGTACCCGGGACAGGAGACCTAGAGACCCAGTACTTC.